These 22 T cell receptor beta chains share one sample of origin, sequenced in a study of human T cells and chemical hapten exposure. Time point: pre-sensitization, week 0. Treatment meaning: therapeutic diphenylcyclopropenone sensitization with weekly scalp DPC. TCRdb redid the calling of the RACE reads with MiXCR, one entry per CDR3 protein. The data show approximately 80,000 distinct CDR3 sequences, around 15% seen once. The specimen was whole blood, collected in connection with sensitization to the hapten diphenylcyclopropenone (DPC). The source of these receptors is a woman aged 45-65 years with alopecia areata. Some clones in this sample may be carry-over from other donors' samples.

This chain connects TRBV5-1 to TRBJ2-7; D tentatively fits TRBD1 or TRBD2 (5 bases each). Germline V lookup: CDR1 SGHRS, CDR2 YFSETQ. The V end lost 4 bases, the J end lost 5 bases, and 19 bases lay between the germline ends. CDR3 size: 15 residues. CDR3 nucleotide sequence: TGCGCCAGCAGCCCCCCCTCCGGGACGGGGAACGAGCAGTACTTC. Residues: CASSPPSGTGNEQYF.

This clonotype was counted at least ten times. V gene TRBV18 combines with J gene TRBJ2-1; the match to TRBD1 covers 8 bases. Germline loops: CDR1 KGHSH, CDR2 LQKENI. This CDR3 region has 16 residues. Trimming cost V 1 base and J 8 bases; bases outside gene matches: 10. CDR3 in DNA: TGTGCCAGCTCACCACTCCGGACAGGGAATAGTGATGAGCAGTTCTTC. Protein: CASSPLRTGNSDEQFF. The full variable domain, completed using reference TRBV18 and TRBJ2-1, is NAGVMQNPRHLVRRRGQEARLRCSPMKGHSHVYWYRQLPEEGLKFMVYLQKENIIDESGMPKERFSAEFPKEGPSILRIQQVVRGDSAAYFCASSPLRTGNSDEQFFGPGTRLTVL.

The chain joins TRBV18 to TRBJ1-5, with D possibly matching TRBD1 (6 bases). Trimming left V 2 bases short and J 5 bases short, with 10 bases between. CDR3 length equals 14 residues. Germline V gene sequence: CDR1 KGHSH, CDR2 LQKENI. The DNA for the CDR3 is TGTGCCAGCTCACCAGAGGGGGTCTATCAGCCCCAGCATTTT. This translates into CASSPEGVYQPQHF.

This clonotype was detected only a few times. The chain carries TRBV14 and TRBJ2-1; D might be TRBD2 (6 bases). Between the trimmed V and J ends, which lost 6 bases and 4 bases, there was a span of 13 bases. The CDR3 sequence is 14 residues long. Germline-derived CDR1 and CDR2 are SGHDN and FVKESK. The CDR3 DNA follows: TGTGCCAGCAGTGCGGTGGGAGGATACAATGAGCAGTTCTTC. Translation gives CASSAVGGYNEQFF.

This rearrangement joins TRBV5-4 to TRBJ2-3; the D is unclear. The CDR3 is 13 amino acids. V shed 0 bases and J shed 2 bases, with 4 bases lying between them. In germline, CDR1 is SGHNT, CDR2 YYREEE (reference sequence). CDR3 loop: CASSLVPTDTQYF. The CDR3 DNA sequence: TGTGCCAGCAGCTTGGTACCCACAGATACGCAGTATTTT.

This clonotype was observed a few times. The rearrangement uses TRBV6-1 and TRBJ1-6; 12 positions match TRBD1. CDR1 is MNHNS, CDR2 SASEGT, per germline. Trimming cost V 4 bases and J 11 bases; bases outside gene matches: 12. This CDR3 has 17 residues. CDR3 sequence (DNA): TGTGCCAGCAGTGCACCATCCGGGACAGGGGGCTCGGCACCCCTCCACTTT. This sequence encodes CASSAPSGTGGSAPLHF.

This clonotype was counted ten times or more. The rearrangement uses TRBV20-1 and TRBJ2-3, with 9 bases that match TRBD2. The CDR3 has 14 amino acids. In germline, CDR1 is DFQATT, CDR2 SNEGSKA (reference sequence). Germline trimming cut 0 bases from V and 6 bases from J; bases unmatched to any gene: 4. The CDR3 here is CSAREAGGRDTQYF. The CDR3 nucleotides read TGCAGTGCTAGAGAAGCGGGGGGCAGGGATACGCAGTATTTT.

This clonotype was found a few times. The chain uses TRBV6-2 or TRBV6-3 and TRBJ2-1; no reliable D call. V was trimmed by 4 bases and J by 4 bases, leaving 8 bases between them. The CDR3 sequence is 13 residues long. Germline V gives CDR1 MNHEY, CDR2 SVGEGT. The chain's CDR3 is CASSSPRYNEQFF. In DNA form, the CDR3 reads TGTGCCAGCAGTTCCCCTAGGTACAATGAGCAGTTCTTC.

The chain recombines TRBV6-6 with TRBJ1-5, with 10 positions matching TRBD1. Germline trimming cut 5 bases from V and 4 bases from J; bases unmatched to any gene: 5. This CDR3 has 15 residues. The germline V gene has CDR1 MNHNY and CDR2 SVGAGI (reference sequence). The CDR3 bases are TGTGCCAGCAGTAAGGGACAGGGGAGGAATCAGCCCCAGCATTTT. Translated: CASSKGQGRNQPQHF.

This clonotype came up many times. The J gene is TRBJ2-1, the V gene TRBV29-1, with D hard to call. Germline CDR1 reads SQVTM; CDR2 reads ANQGSEA. Trimming pared 5 bases from V and 12 bases from J, leaving 14 bases between. This CDR3 is built from 11 residues. CDR3 sequence reads: CSVKEVGMQFF. CDR3 sequence (DNA): TGCAGCGTTAAGGAAGTGGGAATGCAGTTCTTC.

This clonotype was detected a few times. The chain has TRBV7-7 and TRBJ2-5; D is unclear. Trimming removed 2 bases at V and 5 bases at J, with 6 bases between. The CDR3 spans 12 residues. The germline V gene encodes CDR1 SSHAT and CDR2 FNYEAQ (reference sequence). CDR3 bases: TGTGCCAGCAGCTTAAAAGGGGAGACCCAGTACTTC. Protein sequence: CASSLKGETQYF.

The sample holds a few counts of this clonotype. This sequence joins TRBV9 and TRBJ2-1; D is unclear. Germline V CDR1 and CDR2: SGDLS, YYNGEE. V was trimmed by 0 bases and J by 5 bases, leaving 0 bases between them. The CDR3 has 11 amino acids. The CDR3 spells CASSVDNEQFF. CDR3 DNA sequence: TGTGCCAGCAGCGTAGACAATGAGCAGTTCTTC. The whole variable domain, filled in from reference TRBV9 and TRBJ2-1, reads DSGVTQTPKHLITATGQRVTLRCSPRSGDLSVYWYQQSLDQGLQFLIQYYNGEERAKGNILERFSAQQFPDLHSELNLSSLELGDSALYFCASSVDNEQFFGPGTRLTVL.

With regard to this clonotype: A read error may explain this, as a much larger clone is one base away. The chain couples TRBV12-3 or TRBV12-4 to TRBJ2-6; D is unresolved. The CDR3 is 15 amino acids. The CDR3 nucleotides are TGTGTCAGCAGTTTGCGGCGCTCTGGGGCCAACGTCCTGACTTTC. Translation: CVSSLRRSGANVLTF.

This clonotype was observed a few times. This chain links TRBV11-2 with TRBJ1-2; a weak D match, TRBD1 (5 bases). The CDR3 totals 14 residues. V lost 3 bases to trimming and J lost 8 bases, with 16 bases between them. The germline gives CDR1 SGHAT, CDR2 FQNNGV. The CDR3 is CASSFTPLGTGYTF. The CDR3 bases are TGTGCCAGCAGCTTCACACCTTTGGGGACCGGCTACACCTTC.

The table lists this clonotype with many counts. The chain couples TRBV7-6 to TRBJ2-3, with D uncertain. Germline CDR1 and CDR2: SGHVS and FNYEAQ. This CDR3 comprises 13 residues. V dropped 5 bases and J dropped 2 bases, with 8 bases sitting between them. The CDR3 loop reads CASSPTLTDTQYF. The DNA for the CDR3 is TGTGCCAGCAGCCCGACCCTCACAGATACGCAGTATTTT.

The chain links TRBV6-1 to TRBJ2-7; 10 nucleotides align to TRBD1. The CDR3 contains 15 residues. The junction had 11 bases not matched to a gene; V was cut back by 6 bases and J by 6 bases. Germline V gene sequence: CDR1 MNHNS, CDR2 SASEGT. The CDR3 bases are TGTGCCAGCAGAGAAATGACAGGGGGCGCGTCCGAGCAGTACTTC. This codes for CASREMTGGASEQYF.

The rearrangement joins TRBV2 to TRBJ2-7, with 7 bases matching TRBD2. Germline V gives CDR1 SNHLY, CDR2 FYNNEI. The V gene end was trimmed by 8 bases and the J gene end by 7 bases; junction bases not matched to a gene: 17. CDR3 length equals 15 residues. The DNA of the CDR3 is TGTGCCAGCGTGCGCAGGGCCGCCTCGGGGGGTGAGCAGTACTTC. It specifies CASVRRAASGGEQYF.

This clonotype has only a few counts. V usage is TRBV7-8 and J usage is TRBJ2-2; tentatively, D is TRBD1 or TRBD2 (5 bases each). Trimming took off 6 bases at V and 6 bases at J, with 14 bases between the two ends. Germline V gives CDR1 SGHVS, CDR2 FQNEAQ. The CDR3 is 14 amino acids. CDR3 loop: CASSSVGVAGELFF. The CDR3 region has the DNA TGTGCCAGCAGTTCAGTGGGGGTGGCCGGGGAGCTGTTTTTT. Supplemented by reference TRBV7-8 and TRBJ2-2, the full variable domain reads GAGVSQSPRYKVAKRGQDVALRCDPISGHVSLFWYQQALGQGPEFLTYFQNEAQLDKSGLPSDRFFAERPEGSVSTLKIQRTQQEDSAVYLCASSSVGVAGELFFGEGSRLTVL.

This clonotype was detected ten times or more. V usage is TRBV5-1 and J usage is TRBJ2-7; the D is unclear. CDR1 is SGHRS, CDR2 YFSETQ, per germline. Trimming pared 4 bases from V and 0 bases from J, leaving 11 bases between. There are 14 residues in the CDR3. CDR3 sequence (DNA): TGCGCCAGCAGCCTATACAGCAACTCCTACGAGCAGTACTTC. Its translation: CASSLYSNSYEQYF.

This clonotype appeared a few times. V is TRBV7-6 and J is TRBJ2-5; D perhaps matches TRBD2 (6 bases). The V end was cut by 1 base, the J end by 4 bases, with 13 bases between. The CDR3 length is 15 residues. The germline CDR1 and CDR2 sequences are SGHVS and FNYEAQ. CDR3 nucleotides: TGTGCCAGCAGCTTAGACGGGGGTCCCCCAGAGACCCAGTACTTC. It codes for CASSLDGGPPETQYF.

The gene calls are TRBV12-3 or TRBV12-4 and TRBJ2-2, with D possibly being TRBD2 (5 bases). V lost 6 bases to trimming and J lost 3 bases, with 14 bases between them. This CDR3 comprises 15 residues. The CDR3 is CASRSRASDTGELFF. CDR3 in DNA: TGTGCCAGCAGATCGAGGGCGTCGGACACCGGGGAGCTGTTTTTT.

This clonotype was seen a few times. J is TRBJ1-6 and V is TRBV28; 8 nucleotides line up with TRBD1. The germline gives CDR1 MDHEN, CDR2 SYDVKM. The ends lost 4 bases at V and 10 bases at J; junction bases unmatched: 6. The CDR3 loop spans 14 amino acids. This chain's CDR3 is CASSWGTGFSPLHF. Here the CDR3 DNA reads TGTGCCAGCAGTTGGGGGACAGGCTTCTCACCCCTCCACTTT.